Listed here are 19 T cell receptor beta chains from one sample, sequenced in a study of blood T cell repertoires in COVID-19. Sequencing was performed with immunoSEQ multiplex PCR; in TCRdb, only in-frame clones are kept and a portion is missing. The table has fewer than 85,000 clones, roughly 87% seen once. The sequencing input was peripheral blood. These receptors originate from a man in his fifties or sixties with acute or convalescent COVID-19.

The chain is built from TRBV11-3 and TRBJ2-1, with 10 bases matching TRBD1. The germline gives CDR1 SGHNT, CDR2 YENEEA. Trimming removed 5 bases from V and 6 bases from J; junction bases left unmatched: 7. The CDR3 loop spans 15 amino acids. The CDR3 bases are TGTGCCAGCAGCCCGCGGACAGGGGGGTTCAATGAGCAGTTCTTC. This sequence encodes CASSPRTGGFNEQFF.

The genes are TRBV6-5 and TRBJ2-1; possible D gene TRBD2, 6 bases. V was shortened by 6 bases and J by 7 bases, with 19 bases between the two germline ends. Germline CDR1 MNHEY, CDR2 SVGAGI. The CDR3 sequence is 15 residues long. For the CDR3, the DNA is TGTGCCAGCAGCAAGACTAGTGTTATGGAGAATGAGCAGTTCTTC. Translated, it gives CASSKTSVMENEQFF.

CDR3 in DNA: TGTGCCAGCACCTCGGGACTAGCTAGCTACGAGCAGTACTTC. It codes for CASTSGLASYEQYF. The V call is TRBV2, the J call TRBJ2-7; 9 bases map to TRBD2. Looked up from germline, CDR1 is SNHLY and CDR2 is FYNNEI. J lost 3 bases, V lost 7 bases, and 7 bases had no gene match. The CDR3 totals 14 residues.

The genes are TRBV2 and TRBJ1-1, with D perhaps matching TRBD1 (5 bases). This CDR3 has 12 residues. V was pared by 3 bases and J by 3 bases, with 5 bases between. Germline loops: CDR1 SNHLY, CDR2 FYNNEI. The CDR3 region is CASSDRDTEAFF. The CDR3 DNA follows: TGTGCCAGCAGTGACAGGGACACTGAAGCTTTCTTT.

As DNA, the CDR3 is TGCAGCGTTGCAACAGCAGCTAACACTGAAGCTTTCTTT. It specifies CSVATAANTEAFF. The chain recombines TRBV29-1 with TRBJ1-1; D gene ambiguous. Germline CDR1 SQVTM, CDR2 ANQGSEA. There are 13 residues in the CDR3. V lost 4 bases and J lost 2, with 11 bases in between.

The chain employs TRBV4-3 and TRBJ2-5; weak D call: TRBD2 (6 bases). The V end lost 4 bases, the J end lost 1 base, and 16 bases lay between the germline ends. The CDR3 is 16 residues long. Germline CDR1 LGHNA, CDR2 YSLEER. This chain's CDR3 is CASSPRGAGLQETQYF. In DNA form, the CDR3 reads TGCGCCAGCAGCCCCCGTGGCGCGGGGCTCCAAGAGACCCAGTACTTC.

The rearrangement joins TRBV27 to TRBJ2-3; D is perhaps TRBD2 (6 bases). V was pared by 6 bases and J by 0 bases, with 13 bases between. CDR1 MNHEY and CDR2 SMNVEV come from the germline V gene (reference sequence). The CDR3 runs 15 residues. The CDR3 DNA is TGTGCCAGCAGACGGGGGTCAGCTAGCACAGATACGCAGTATTTT. Its protein product is CASRRGSASTDTQYF.

V and J are TRBV9 and TRBJ1-1, with TRBD1 as a possible D gene (6 bases). The CDR3 extends over 14 amino acids. Germline CDR1 reads SGDLS; CDR2 reads YYNGEE. The ends were cut back, 4 bases at V and 1 base at J, with 11 bases in the middle. The CDR3: CASSPRTANTEAFF. Here the CDR3 DNA reads TGTGCCAGCAGCCCTCGGACAGCGAACACTGAAGCTTTCTTT.

For the CDR3, the DNA is TGCGCCAGCCTGGACAGGGGGCGGAACACCGGGGAGCTGTTTTTT. Residues: CASLDRGRNTGELFF. The V gene is TRBV10-2, the J gene TRBJ2-2; 11 bases fit TRBD1. From germline, CDR1 is WSHSY and CDR2 SAAADI. V was clipped by 8 bases and J by 1 base; unmatched bases: 3. This CDR3 has 15 amino acids.

This chain joins TRBV30 and TRBJ1-3; maybe TRBD1 (6 bases). CDR1 and CDR2 (germline): GTSNPN, SVGIG (reference sequence). This CDR3 region has 14 residues. V was pared by 4 bases and J by 4 bases, with 14 bases between. Written as DNA, the CDR3 is TGTGCCTGGAACAAAGGGGGATTCGGAAACACCATATATTTT. Translation gives CAWNKGGFGNTIYF.

DNA of the CDR3: TGTGCCAGCAGTGATGACAGGGTCCGCAATCAGCCCCAGCATTTT. This gives the protein CASSDDRVRNQPQHF. This chain uses TRBV6-2 or TRBV6-3 with TRBJ1-5, with TRBD1 matching 7 bases. The junction had 6 bases not matched to a gene; V was cut back by 5 bases and J by 2 bases. Germline V gene lookup returns CDR1 MNHEY and CDR2 SVGEGT. This CDR3 spans 15 amino acids.

This rearrangement joins TRBV27 to TRBJ1-1; 11 bases line up with TRBD1. The germline gives CDR1 MNHEY, CDR2 SMNVEV (reference sequence). J lost 6 bases, V lost 2 bases, and 11 bases had no gene match. The length of the CDR3 is 17 residues. The CDR3 region is CASSLQFVGTGGSEAFF. The CDR3, as DNA: TGTGCCAGCAGTTTACAGTTTGTGGGGACAGGGGGTTCTGAAGCTTTCTTT.

This chain uses TRBV2 with TRBJ1-2; TRBD1 matches at 7 bases. After removal of 10 bases from V and 7 bases from J, the junction contained 6 bases not matched to a gene. Looked up from germline, CDR1 is SNHLY and CDR2 is FYNNEI. This CDR3 is 11 amino acids long. The CDR3 DNA reads TGTGCCATTAAACAGGGGACTGGCTACACCTTC. This translates into CAIKQGTGYTF.

The rearrangement joins TRBV27 to TRBJ2-7, with 8 positions matching TRBD1. The CDR3 consists of 15 residues. Per germline, CDR1 MNHEY and CDR2 SMNVEV (reference sequence). The ends lost 3 bases at V and 0 bases at J; junction bases unmatched: 4. CDR3: CASSFLQGDSYEQYF. The CDR3 DNA reads as TGTGCCAGCAGTTTCTTACAGGGGGACTCCTACGAGCAGTACTTC.

The chain employs TRBV6-2 or TRBV6-3 and TRBJ2-1; perhaps TRBD1 as D (6 bases). The germline CDR1 and CDR2 sequences are MNHEY and SVGEGT. This CDR3 spans 14 amino acids. The V and J ends lost 4 bases and 9 bases respectively, with 16 bases between them. The CDR3 loop is CASSFNTGISEQFF. DNA of the CDR3: TGTGCCAGCAGTTTCAACACAGGGATCAGTGAGCAGTTCTTC.

The gene calls are TRBV10-1 and TRBJ1-4, with 9 nucleotides matching TRBD1. V trimming: 2 bases; J trimming: 2 bases; junction bases outside the gene matches: 0. Germline assignment: CDR1 WNHNN and CDR2 SYGVQD (reference sequence). The CDR3 totals 15 residues. CDR3 loop: CASSEGTGTNEKLFF. The CDR3 DNA follows: TGCGCCAGCAGTGAGGGGACAGGGACTAATGAAAAACTGTTTTTT.

The chain is built from TRBV5-1 and TRBJ1-6; TRBD1 matches at 7 bases. The CDR3 has 16 residues. Germline CDR1 SGHRS, CDR2 YFSETQ. Germline trimming cut 4 bases from V and 10 bases from J; bases unmatched to any gene: 14. The CDR3 DNA follows: TGCGCCAGCAGCCCGGGTCAGCTAGGGGGCTTCTCACCCCTCCACTTT. This gives the protein CASSPGQLGGFSPLHF. Based on the CDR3 plus reference TRBV5-1 and TRBJ1-6, the full variable domain is KAGVTQTPRYLIKTRGQQVTLSCSPISGHRSVSWYQQTPGQGLQFLFEYFSETQRNKGNFPGRFSGRQFSNSRSEMNVSTLELGDSALYLCASSPGQLGGFSPLHFGNGTRLTVT.

V is TRBV7-9 and J is TRBJ1-1; D remains ambiguous. This CDR3 contains 16 residues. The V and J ends lost 5 bases and 0 bases respectively, with 16 bases between them. Germline V lookup: CDR1 SEHNR, CDR2 FQNEAQ (reference sequence). CDR3 in DNA: TGTGCCAGCAGCCAGGCCTGGCAGGCGCTGAACACTGAAGCTTTCTTT. Its protein product is CASSQAWQALNTEAFF.

The chain has TRBV5-1 and TRBJ2-7; 8 bases are a match to TRBD1. V lost 4 bases and J lost 0; bases outside the gene matches: 6. Per germline, CDR1 SGHRS and CDR2 YFSETQ. This CDR3 is built from 15 residues. CDR3 nucleotide sequence: TGCGCCAGCAGCCCTCGGGACAGGAGCTCCTACGAGCAGTACTTC. Translation: CASSPRDRSSYEQYF. The whole variable domain, filled in from reference TRBV5-1 and TRBJ2-7, reads KAGVTQTPRYLIKTRGQQVTLSCSPISGHRSVSWYQQTPGQGLQFLFEYFSETQRNKGNFPGRFSGRQFSNSRSEMNVSTLELGDSALYLCASSPRDRSSYEQYFGPGTRLTVT.